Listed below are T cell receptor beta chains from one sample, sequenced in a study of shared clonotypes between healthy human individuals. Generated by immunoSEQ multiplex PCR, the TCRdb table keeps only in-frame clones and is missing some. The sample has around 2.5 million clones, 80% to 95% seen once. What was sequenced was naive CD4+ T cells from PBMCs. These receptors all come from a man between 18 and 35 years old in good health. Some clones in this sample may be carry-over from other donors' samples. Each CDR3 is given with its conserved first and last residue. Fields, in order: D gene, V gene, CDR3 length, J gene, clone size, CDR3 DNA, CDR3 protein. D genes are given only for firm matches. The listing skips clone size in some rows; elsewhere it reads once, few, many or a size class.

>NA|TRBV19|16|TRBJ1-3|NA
TGTGCCAGTAGTCCCGCAAAAAAGGGGTCTGGAAACACCATATATTTT
CASSPAKKGSGNTIYF
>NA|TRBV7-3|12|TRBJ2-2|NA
TGTGCCAGCAGCCCGAAAATCGGGGAGCTGTTTTTT
CASSPKIGELFF
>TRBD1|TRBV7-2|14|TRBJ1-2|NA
TGTGCCAGCAGCTCCCACAGGGGGCTCTGGGACTACACCTTC
CASSSHRGLWDYTF
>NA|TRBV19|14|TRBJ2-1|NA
TGTGCCACCTCGAGCTCCAGGGAGAGAAATGAGCAGTTCTTC
CATSSSRERNEQFF
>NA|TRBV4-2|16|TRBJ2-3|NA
TGTGCCAGCAGCCTCTGGGGGGAGGTAGGCACAGATACGCAGTATTTT
CASSLWGEVGTDTQYF
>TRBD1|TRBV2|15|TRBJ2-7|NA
TGTGCCAGCAGTGGGGGACAGGTAATCTCCTACGAGCAGTACTTC
CASSGGQVISYEQYF
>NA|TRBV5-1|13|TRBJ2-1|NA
TGCGCCAGCAGGTCCAACTCCTACAATGAGCAGTTCTTC
CASRSNSYNEQFF
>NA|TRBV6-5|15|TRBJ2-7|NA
TGTGCCAGCAGTTCATTGGGTCTTGGGAATTACGAGCAGTACTTC
CASSSLGLGNYEQYF
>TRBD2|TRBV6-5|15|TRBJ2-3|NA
TGTGCCAGCAGTTACTCGCTAGCGGGCACAGATACGCAGTATTTT
CASSYSLAGTDTQYF
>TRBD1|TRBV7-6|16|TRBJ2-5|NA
TGTGCCAGCAGTTTAGCCCGGGACAGGGAAAGGGAGACCCAGTACTTC
CASSLARDRERETQYF
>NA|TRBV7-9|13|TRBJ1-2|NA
TGTGCCAGCAGCTTAGCCAGCAACTATGGCTACACCTTC
CASSLASNYGYTF
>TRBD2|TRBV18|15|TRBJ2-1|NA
TGTGCCAGCTCACTGGGACTAGCGGTCAACAATGAGCAGTTCTTC
CASSLGLAVNNEQFF
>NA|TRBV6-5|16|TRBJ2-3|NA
TGTGCCAGCAGTTACCAGTCAATTCAGGGCACAGATACGCAGTATTTT
CASSYQSIQGTDTQYF
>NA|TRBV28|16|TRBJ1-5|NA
TGTGCCAGCAGTTTAAGGGGGTTTTGGGGCAATCAGCCCCAGCATTTT
CASSLRGFWGNQPQHF
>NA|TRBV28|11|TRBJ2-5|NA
TGTGCCAGCATCAGGGAGGAGACCCAGTACTTC
CASIREETQYF
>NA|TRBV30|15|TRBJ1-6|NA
TGTGCCTGGAGTGTACCCGGGACGAATAATTCACCCCTCCACTTT
CAWSVPGTNNSPLHF
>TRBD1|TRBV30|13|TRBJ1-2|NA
TGTGCCTGGAGTGTACAGACAGGGCGAGGCTACACCTTC
CAWSVQTGRGYTF
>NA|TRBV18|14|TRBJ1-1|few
TGTGCCAGCTCACCGATAGGGGGGAATGGTGAAGCTTTCTTT
CASSPIGGNGEAFF
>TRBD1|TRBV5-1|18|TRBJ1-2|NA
TGCGCCAGCAGCTCCTCCCCGGGACAGGGGCGCGTTAGCTATGGCTACACCTTC
CASSSSPGQGRVSYGYTF
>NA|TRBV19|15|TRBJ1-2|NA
TGTGCCAGTAGTTCCCCCAGCCGGGGACTCTATGGCTACACCTTC
CASSSPSRGLYGYTF
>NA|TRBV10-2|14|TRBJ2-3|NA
TGCGCCAGCACGCCGCTTGGGAGGACAGATACGCAGTATTTT
CASTPLGRTDTQYF
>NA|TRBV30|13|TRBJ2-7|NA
TGTGCCTGGAGTAGGAACAGGTTGGACGAGCAGTACTTC
CAWSRNRLDEQYF
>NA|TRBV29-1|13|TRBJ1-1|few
TGCAGCGTTGGGACAGAAATGAACACTGAAGCTTTCTTT
CSVGTEMNTEAFF
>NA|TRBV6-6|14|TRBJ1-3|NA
TGTGCCAGCAGTGACCGTGGCCAGGCATACACCATATATTTT
CASSDRGQAYTIYF
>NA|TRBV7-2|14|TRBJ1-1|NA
TGTGCCAGCAGCTTAGGATACGGGAACACTGAAGCTTTCTTT
CASSLGYGNTEAFF
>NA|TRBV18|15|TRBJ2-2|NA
TGTGCCAGCTCACCAACGACAGGCAGCACCGGGGAGCTGTTTTTT
CASSPTTGSTGELFF
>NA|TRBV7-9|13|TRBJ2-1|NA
TGTGCCAGCAGCGCAGGACTTACAAATGAGCAGTTCTTC
CASSAGLTNEQFF
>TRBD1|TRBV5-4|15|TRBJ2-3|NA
TGTGCCAGCAGCAGCAGGGACAGGGCAACAGATACGCAGTATTTT
CASSSRDRATDTQYF
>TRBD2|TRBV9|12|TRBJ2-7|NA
TGTGCTCCGGGGGGACCGCCCTACGAGCAGTACTTC
CAPGGPPYEQYF
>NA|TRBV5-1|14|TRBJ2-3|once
TGCGCCAGCAGCTCCAGACAGGACACAGATACGCAGTATTTT
CASSSRQDTDTQYF
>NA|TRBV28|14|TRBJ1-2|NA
TGTGCCAGCAGCGAGAGAAACCCCCGGTATGGCTACACCTTC
CASSERNPRYGYTF
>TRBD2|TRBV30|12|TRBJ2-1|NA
TGTGCCTGGAAGCGGGAGGGGCGGGAGCAGTTCTTC
CAWKREGREQFF
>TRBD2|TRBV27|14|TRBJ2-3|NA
TGTGCCAGCAGTTTACTAGCGGGAGATGATACGCAGTATTTT
CASSLLAGDDTQYF
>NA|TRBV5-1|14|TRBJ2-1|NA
TGCGCCAGCAGCTTGGGAACTCAGGGCGATGAGCAGTTCTTC
CASSLGTQGDEQFF
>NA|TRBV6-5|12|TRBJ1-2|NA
TGTGCCAGCAGTCCGGGACACCCGGGCTACACCTTC
CASSPGHPGYTF
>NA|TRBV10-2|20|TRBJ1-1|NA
TGCGCCAGCAGTGAGTCTGCGAAGGGCAGGGTACGAGGACAGAACACTGAAGCTTTCTTT
CASSESAKGRVRGQNTEAFF
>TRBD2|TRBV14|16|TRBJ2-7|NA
TGTGCCAGCAGCCTCTATACCGGGACTAGCTTGCACGAGCAGTACTTC
CASSLYTGTSLHEQYF
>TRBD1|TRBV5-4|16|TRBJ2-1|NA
TGTGCCAGCAGCCGTTGGGACAGGGACTCCAGAAATGAGCAGTTCTTC
CASSRWDRDSRNEQFF
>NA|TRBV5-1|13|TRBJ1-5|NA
TGCGCCAGCAGCTCCGGGGCTTCTCAGCCCCAGCATTTT
CASSSGASQPQHF
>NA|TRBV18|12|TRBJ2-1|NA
TGTGCCAGCTCAGGGAGAAACAATGAGCAGTTCTTC
CASSGRNNEQFF
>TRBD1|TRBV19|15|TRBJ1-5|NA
TGTGCCAGTAGTCGGACAGGGGACGGTAATCAGCCCCAGCATTTT
CASSRTGDGNQPQHF
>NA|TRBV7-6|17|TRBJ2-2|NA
TGTGCCAGCAGCTCCTTTTGGGCAAGGAGGAACACCGGGGAGCTGTTTTTT
CASSSFWARRNTGELFF